This T cell receptor beta chain was recorded in a study of T cell repertoires in cytomegalovirus infection. On the study more broadly: Well-studied HLA-B-restricted epitopes and recently identified HLA-C-restricted epitopes of CMV were both used in the study. Signatures in public TCR beta sequences pointed to both CMV infection and matching HLA type.

The trim removed 7 bases at V and 7 bases at J, leaving 8 bases unmatched. The CDR3 loop spans 14 amino acids. The V gene's germline CDR1 is LNHDA and CDR2 SQIVND (reference sequence). Many counts were recorded for this clonotype. Its matching antigen is unknown. TCRdb called the reads again in MiXCR, with one record for every CDR3 protein. The sample has over 100,000 distinct CDR3 sequences; around 31% are singletons. The sequenced sample was CD8+ T cells from cultured PBMCs, obtained from culture after CMV antigen stimulation. The sequence was collected from a human donor in good health (CMV status not recorded). Some clones in this sample may be carry-over from other donors' samples. This chain connects TRBV19 to TRBJ2-1; 9 bases are shared with TRBD2. The chain's CDR3 is CASTWAGGLNEQFF. CDR3 DNA: TGTGCCAGTACTTGGGCGGGGGGGCTGAATGAGCAGTTCTTC.